The clone carrying this TCR beta chain was observed a few times. Through a sample-barcoded 5' primer and a J-beta primer mix, a second PCR was run for roughly 6 to 12 cycles. TCRdb reanalysed the 5' RACE reads using MiXCR and keeps one entry per CDR3 protein. The sample has about 500,000 distinct CDR3 sequences, 24% seen once. Trimming pared 1 base from V and 4 bases from J, leaving 12 bases between. The CDR3 covers 15 residues. Germline CDR1 is MGHRA and CDR2 is YSYEKL. This sample is part of a study of blood T cells in healthy people across ages. The data also belong to a second study, concerning T cells of mothers and their children. This second study notes: Added by the second PCR's M1S primer were sample barcodes and 2-4 random nucleotides. Thymic selection shapes TCR recombination output in related pairs, and it does so similarly in unrelated pairs.

The chain recombines TRBV4-1 with TRBJ2-3; D call uncertain. This clonotype was sampled from a boy between 10 and 17 years old in good health. The sample taken for sequencing was blood. CDR3: CASSQGQTPADTQYF. The CDR3, as DNA: TGCGCCAGCAGCCAAGGGCAAACCCCCGCAGATACGCAGTATTTT.